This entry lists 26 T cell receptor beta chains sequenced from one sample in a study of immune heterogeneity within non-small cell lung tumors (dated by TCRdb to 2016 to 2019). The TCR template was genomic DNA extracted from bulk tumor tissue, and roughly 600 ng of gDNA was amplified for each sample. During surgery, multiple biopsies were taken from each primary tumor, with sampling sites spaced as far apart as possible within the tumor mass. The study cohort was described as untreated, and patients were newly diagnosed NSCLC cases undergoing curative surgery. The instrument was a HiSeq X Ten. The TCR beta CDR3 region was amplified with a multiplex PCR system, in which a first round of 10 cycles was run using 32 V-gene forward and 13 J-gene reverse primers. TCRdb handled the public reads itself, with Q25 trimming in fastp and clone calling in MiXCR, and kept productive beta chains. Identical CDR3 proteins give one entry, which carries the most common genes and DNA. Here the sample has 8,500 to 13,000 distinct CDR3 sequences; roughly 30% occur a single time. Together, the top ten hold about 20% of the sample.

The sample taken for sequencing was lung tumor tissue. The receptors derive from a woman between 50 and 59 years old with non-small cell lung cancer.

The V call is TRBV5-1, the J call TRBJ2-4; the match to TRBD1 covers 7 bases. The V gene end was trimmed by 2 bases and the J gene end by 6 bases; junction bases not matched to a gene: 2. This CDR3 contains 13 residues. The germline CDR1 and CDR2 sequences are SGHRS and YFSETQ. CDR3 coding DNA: TGCGCCAGCAGCTTAAACAGGGGAAACATTCAGTACTTC. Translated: CASSLNRGNIQYF.

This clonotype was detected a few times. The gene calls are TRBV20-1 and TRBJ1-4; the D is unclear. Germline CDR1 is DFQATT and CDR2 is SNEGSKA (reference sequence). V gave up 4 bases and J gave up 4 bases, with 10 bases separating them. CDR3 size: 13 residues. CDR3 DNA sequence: TGCAGTGCTATTTCGCCGGGTAATGAAAAACTGTTTTTT. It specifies CSAISPGNEKLFF.

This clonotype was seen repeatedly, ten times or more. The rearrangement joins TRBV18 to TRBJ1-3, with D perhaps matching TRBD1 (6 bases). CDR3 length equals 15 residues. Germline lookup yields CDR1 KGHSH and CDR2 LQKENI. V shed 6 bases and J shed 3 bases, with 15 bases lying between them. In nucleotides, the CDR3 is TGTGCCAGCTCCCCCTCTGGGACAAATGGAAACACCATATATTTT. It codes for CASSPSGTNGNTIYF.

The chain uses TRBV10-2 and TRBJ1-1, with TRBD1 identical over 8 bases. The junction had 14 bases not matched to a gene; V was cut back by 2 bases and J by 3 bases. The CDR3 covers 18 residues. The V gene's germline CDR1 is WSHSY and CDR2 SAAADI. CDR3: CASSEGQGAPRGDTEAFF. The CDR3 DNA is TGCGCCAGCAGTGAGGGACAGGGCGCACCCCGCGGGGACACTGAAGCTTTCTTT.

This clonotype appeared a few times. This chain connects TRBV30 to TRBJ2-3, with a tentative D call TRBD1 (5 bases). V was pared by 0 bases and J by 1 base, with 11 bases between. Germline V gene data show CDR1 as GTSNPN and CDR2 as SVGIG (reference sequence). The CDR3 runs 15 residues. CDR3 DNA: TGTGCCTGGAGTGTGTCTCAGGGTGGCACAGATACGCAGTATTTT. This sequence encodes CAWSVSQGGTDTQYF.

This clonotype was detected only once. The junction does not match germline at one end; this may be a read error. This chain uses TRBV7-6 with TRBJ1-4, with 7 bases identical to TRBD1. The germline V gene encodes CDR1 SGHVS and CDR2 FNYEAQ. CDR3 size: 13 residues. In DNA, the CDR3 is TGTGCCAGCAGCTTTAGGCAGGGGGAAAAAATGTTTTTT. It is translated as CASSFRQGEKMFF.

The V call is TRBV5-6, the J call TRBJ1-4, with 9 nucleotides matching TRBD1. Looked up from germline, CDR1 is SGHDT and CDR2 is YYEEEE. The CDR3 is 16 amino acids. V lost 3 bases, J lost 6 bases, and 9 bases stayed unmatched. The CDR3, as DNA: TGTGCCAGCAGCTCGACCGGGACAGGGATTGATGAAAAACTGTTTTTT. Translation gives CASSSTGTGIDEKLFF.

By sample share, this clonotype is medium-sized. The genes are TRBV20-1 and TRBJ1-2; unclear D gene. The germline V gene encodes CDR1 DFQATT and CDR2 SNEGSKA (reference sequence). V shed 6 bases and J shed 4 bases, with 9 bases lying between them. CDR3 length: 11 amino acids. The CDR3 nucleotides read TGCAGTGCCGGACTGACCTATGGCTACACCTTC. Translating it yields CSAGLTYGYTF.

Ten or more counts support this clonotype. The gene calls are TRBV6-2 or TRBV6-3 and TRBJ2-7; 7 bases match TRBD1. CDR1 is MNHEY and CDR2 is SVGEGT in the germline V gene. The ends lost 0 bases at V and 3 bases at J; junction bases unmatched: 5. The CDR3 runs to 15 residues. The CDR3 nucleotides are TGTGCCAGCAGTTACTCGACCCGGACAGGCTACGAGCAGTACTTC. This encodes CASSYSTRTGYEQYF.

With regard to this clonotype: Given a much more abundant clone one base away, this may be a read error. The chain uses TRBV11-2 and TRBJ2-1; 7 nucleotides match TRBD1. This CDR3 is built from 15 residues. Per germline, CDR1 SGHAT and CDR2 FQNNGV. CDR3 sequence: CANSLYTVGQNEQFF. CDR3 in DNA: TGTGCCAACAGCTTATACACCGTGGGACAGAATGAGCAGTTCTTC.

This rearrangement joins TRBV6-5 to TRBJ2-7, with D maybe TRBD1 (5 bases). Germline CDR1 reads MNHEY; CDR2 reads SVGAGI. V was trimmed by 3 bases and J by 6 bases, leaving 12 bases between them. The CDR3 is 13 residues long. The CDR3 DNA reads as TGTGCCAGCAGTTATAACCAGGGTTCCGAGCAGTACTTC. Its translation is CASSYNQGSEQYF.

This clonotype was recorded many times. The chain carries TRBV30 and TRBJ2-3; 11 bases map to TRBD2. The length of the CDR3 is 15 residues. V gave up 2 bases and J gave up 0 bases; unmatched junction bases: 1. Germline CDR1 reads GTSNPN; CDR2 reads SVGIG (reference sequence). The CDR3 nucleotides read TGTGCCTGGAGTTTAGCGGGAGGGAGCACAGATACGCAGTATTTT. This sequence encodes CAWSLAGGSTDTQYF.

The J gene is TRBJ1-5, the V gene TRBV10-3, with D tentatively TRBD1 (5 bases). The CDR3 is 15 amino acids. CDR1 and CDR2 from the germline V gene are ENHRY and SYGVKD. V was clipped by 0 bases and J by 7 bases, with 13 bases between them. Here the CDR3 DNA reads TGTGCCATCAGTGAGTCGGGGGGGGTGGGGCAGCCCCAGCATTTT. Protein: CAISESGGVGQPQHF.

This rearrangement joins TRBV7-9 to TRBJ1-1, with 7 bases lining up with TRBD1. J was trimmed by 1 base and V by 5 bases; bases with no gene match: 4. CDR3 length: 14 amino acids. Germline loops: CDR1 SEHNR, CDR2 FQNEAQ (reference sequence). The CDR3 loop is CASSPRQGNTEAFF. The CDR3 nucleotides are TGTGCCAGCAGCCCCCGACAGGGGAACACTGAAGCTTTCTTT.

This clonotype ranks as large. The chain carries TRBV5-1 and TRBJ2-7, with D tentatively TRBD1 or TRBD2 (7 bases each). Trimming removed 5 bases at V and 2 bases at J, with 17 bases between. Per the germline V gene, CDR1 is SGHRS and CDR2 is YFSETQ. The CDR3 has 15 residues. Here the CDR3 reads CASRGTGEGPYEQYF. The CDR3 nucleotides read TGCGCCAGCAGGGGCACAGGGGAGGGTCCCTACGAGCAGTACTTC.

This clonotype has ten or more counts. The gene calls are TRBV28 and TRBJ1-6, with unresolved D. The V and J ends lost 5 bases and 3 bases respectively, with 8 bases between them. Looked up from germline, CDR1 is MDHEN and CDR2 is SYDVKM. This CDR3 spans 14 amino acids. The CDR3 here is CASSKAIYNSPLHF. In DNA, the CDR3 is TGTGCCAGCAGTAAGGCTATCTATAATTCACCCCTCCACTTT.

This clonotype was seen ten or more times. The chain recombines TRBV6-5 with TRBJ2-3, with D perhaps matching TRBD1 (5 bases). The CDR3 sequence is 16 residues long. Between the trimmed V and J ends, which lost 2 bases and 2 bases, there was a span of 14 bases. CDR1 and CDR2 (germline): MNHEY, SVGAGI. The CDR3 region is CASSYPQERNTDTQYF. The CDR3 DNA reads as TGTGCCAGCAGTTACCCACAGGAGAGGAACACAGATACGCAGTATTTT.

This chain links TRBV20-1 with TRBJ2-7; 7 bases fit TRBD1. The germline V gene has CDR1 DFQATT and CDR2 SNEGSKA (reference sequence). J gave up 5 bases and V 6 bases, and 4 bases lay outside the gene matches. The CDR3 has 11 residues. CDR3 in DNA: TGCAGTGCAAGACAGGGTCACGAGCAGTACTTC. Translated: CSARQGHEQYF.

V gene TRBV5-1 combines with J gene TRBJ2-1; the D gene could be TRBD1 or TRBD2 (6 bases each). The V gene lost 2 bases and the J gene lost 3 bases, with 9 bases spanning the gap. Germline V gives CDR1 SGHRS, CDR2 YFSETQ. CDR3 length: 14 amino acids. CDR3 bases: TGCGCCAGCAGCTTCGGAGGGGGCTACAATGAGCAGTTCTTC. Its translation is CASSFGGGYNEQFF.

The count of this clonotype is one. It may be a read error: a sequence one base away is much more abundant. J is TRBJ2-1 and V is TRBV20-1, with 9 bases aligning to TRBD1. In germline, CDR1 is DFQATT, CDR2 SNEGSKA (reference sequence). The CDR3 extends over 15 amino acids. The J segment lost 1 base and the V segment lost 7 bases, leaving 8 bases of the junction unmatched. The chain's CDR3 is CSDLNDRGSYNEQFF. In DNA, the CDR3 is TGCAGTGATCTGAACGACAGGGGGTCCTACAATGAGCAGTTCTTC.

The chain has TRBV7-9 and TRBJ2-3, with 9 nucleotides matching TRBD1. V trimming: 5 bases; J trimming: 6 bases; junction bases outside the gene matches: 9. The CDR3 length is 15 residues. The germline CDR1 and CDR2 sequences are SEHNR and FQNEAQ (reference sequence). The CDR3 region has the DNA TGTGCCAGCAGCCCGGGACAGGGATTCGGGGATACGCAGTATTTT. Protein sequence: CASSPGQGFGDTQYF.

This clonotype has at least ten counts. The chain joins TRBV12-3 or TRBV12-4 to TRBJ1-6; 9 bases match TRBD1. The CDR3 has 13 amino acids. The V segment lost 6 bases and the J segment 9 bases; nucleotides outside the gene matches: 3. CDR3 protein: CASRGTGFSPLHF. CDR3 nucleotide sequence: TGTGCCAGCAGGGGGACAGGGTTTTCACCCCTCCACTTT.

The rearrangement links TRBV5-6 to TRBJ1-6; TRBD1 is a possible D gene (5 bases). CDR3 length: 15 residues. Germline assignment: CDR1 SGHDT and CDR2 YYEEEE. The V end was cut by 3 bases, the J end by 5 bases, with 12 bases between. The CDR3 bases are TGTGCCAGCAGCTCCCGGGGCGGACATAATTCACCCCTCCACTTT. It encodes CASSSRGGHNSPLHF.

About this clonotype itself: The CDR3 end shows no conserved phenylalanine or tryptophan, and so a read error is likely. CDR3 DNA: TGTGCCATCAGTGAGGAGGGAAGGGTTTGGGGCAAAAACATTCAGTACCTC. It codes for CAISEEGRVWGKNIQYL. The chain has TRBV10-3 and TRBJ2-4; D is possibly TRBD2 (5 bases). Germline V lookup: CDR1 ENHRY, CDR2 SYGVKD. The V end was cut by 2 bases, the J end by 3 bases, with 17 bases between. This CDR3 spans 17 amino acids.

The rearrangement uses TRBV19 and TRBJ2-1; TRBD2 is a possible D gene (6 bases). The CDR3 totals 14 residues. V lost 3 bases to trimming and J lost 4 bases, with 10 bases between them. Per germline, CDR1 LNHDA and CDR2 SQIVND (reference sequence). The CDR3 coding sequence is TGTGCCAGTAGTATTCAACGGGGGTACAATGAGCAGTTCTTC. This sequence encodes CASSIQRGYNEQFF.

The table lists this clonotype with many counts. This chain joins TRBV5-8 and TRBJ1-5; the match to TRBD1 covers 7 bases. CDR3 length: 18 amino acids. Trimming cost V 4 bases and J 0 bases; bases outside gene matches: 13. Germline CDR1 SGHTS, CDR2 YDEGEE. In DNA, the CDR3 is TGTGCCAGCAGCAAGACAGGGACCCTGGGTGTTAGCAATCAGCCCCAGCATTTT. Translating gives CASSKTGTLGVSNQPQHF.